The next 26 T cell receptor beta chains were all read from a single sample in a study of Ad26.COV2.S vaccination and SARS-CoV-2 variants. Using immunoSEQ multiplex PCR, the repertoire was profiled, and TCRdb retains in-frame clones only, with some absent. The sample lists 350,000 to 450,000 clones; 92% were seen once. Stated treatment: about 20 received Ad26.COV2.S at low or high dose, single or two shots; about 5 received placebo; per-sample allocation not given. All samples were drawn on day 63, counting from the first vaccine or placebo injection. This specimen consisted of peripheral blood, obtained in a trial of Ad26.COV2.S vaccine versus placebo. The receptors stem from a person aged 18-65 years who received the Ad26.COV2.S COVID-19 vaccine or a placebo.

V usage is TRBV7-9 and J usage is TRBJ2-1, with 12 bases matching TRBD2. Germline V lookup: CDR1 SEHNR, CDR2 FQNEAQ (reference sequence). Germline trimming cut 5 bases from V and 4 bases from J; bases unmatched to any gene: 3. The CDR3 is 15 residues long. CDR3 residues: CASSPLAGGYNEQFF. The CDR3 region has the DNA TGTGCCAGCAGCCCACTAGCGGGGGGATACAATGAGCAGTTCTTC. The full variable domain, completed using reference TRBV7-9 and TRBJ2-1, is DTGVSQNPRHKITKRGQNVTFRCDPISEHNRLYWYRQTLGQGPEFLTYFQNEAQLEKSRLLSDRFSAERPKGSFSTLEIQRTEQGDSAMYLCASSPLAGGYNEQFFGPGTRLTVL.

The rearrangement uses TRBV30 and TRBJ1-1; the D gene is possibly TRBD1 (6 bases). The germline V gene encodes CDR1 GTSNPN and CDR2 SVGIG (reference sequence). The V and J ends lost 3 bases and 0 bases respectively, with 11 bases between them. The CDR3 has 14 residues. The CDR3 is CAWRTGGMNTEAFF. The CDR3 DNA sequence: TGTGCCTGGAGGACAGGAGGAATGAACACTGAAGCTTTCTTT.

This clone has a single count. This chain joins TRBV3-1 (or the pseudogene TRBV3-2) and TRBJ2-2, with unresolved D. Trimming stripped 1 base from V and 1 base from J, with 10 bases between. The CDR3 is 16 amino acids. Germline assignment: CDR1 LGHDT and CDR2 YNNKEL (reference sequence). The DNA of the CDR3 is TGTGCCAGCAGCCAAGGGGGTCAGATGAACACCGGGGAGCTGTTTTTT. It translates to CASSQGGQMNTGELFF.

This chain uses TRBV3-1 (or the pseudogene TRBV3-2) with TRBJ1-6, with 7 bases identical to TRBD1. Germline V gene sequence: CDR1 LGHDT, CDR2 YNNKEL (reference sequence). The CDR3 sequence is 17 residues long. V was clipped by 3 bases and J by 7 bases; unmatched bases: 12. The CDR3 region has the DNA TGTGCCAGCAGCCAGACCGGACCGACAGGGAGGAATTCACCCCTCCACTTT. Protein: CASSQTGPTGRNSPLHF.

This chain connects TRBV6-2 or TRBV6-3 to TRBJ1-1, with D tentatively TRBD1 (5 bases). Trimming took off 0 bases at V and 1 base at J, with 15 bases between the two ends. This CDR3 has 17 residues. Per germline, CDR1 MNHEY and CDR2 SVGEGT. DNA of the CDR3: TGTGCCAGCAGTTACTCCCGGGGGGTCGGATCGAACACTGAAGCTTTCTTT. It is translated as CASSYSRGVGSNTEAFF.

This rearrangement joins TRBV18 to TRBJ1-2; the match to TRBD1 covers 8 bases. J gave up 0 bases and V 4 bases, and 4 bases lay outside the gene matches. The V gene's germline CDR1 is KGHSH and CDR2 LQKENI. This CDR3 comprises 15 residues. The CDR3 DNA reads TGTGCCAGCTCACACGGGACAGGCCCTAACTATGGCTACACCTTC. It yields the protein CASSHGTGPNYGYTF.

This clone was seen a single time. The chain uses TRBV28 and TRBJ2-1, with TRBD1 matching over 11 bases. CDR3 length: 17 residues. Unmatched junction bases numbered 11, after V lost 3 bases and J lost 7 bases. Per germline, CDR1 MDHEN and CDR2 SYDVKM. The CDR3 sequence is CASSFTIGQGAPNEQFF. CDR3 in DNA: TGTGCCAGCAGTTTCACTATCGGACAGGGGGCCCCAAATGAGCAGTTCTTC.

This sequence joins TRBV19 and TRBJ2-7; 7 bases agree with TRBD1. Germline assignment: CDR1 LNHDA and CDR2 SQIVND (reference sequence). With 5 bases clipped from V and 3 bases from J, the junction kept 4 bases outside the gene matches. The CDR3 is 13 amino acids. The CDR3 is CASSATGVYEQYF. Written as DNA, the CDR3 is TGTGCCAGTAGTGCCACAGGGGTCTACGAGCAGTACTTC.

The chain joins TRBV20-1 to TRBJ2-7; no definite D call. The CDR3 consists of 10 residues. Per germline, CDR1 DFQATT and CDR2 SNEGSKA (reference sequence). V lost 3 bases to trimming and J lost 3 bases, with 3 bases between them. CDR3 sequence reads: CSASHYEQYF. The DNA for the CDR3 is TGCAGTGCTAGTCACTACGAGCAGTACTTC.

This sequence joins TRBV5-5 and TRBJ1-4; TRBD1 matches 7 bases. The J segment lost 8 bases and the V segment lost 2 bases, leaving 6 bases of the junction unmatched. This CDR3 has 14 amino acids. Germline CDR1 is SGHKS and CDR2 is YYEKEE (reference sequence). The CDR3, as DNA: TGTGCCAGCAGCTTTTACAGGGGAGGAGAAAAACTGTTTTTT. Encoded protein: CASSFYRGGEKLFF. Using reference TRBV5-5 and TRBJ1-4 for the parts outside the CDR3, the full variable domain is DAGVTQSPTHLIKTRGQQVTLRCSPISGHKSVSWYQQVLGQGPQFIFQYYEKEERGRGNFPDRFSARQFPNYSSELNVNALLLGDSALYLCASSFYRGGEKLFFGSGTQLSVL.

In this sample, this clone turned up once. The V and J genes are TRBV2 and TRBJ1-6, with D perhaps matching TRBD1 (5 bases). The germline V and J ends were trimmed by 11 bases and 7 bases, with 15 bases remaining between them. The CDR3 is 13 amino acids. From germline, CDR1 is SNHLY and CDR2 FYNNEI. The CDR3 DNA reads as TGTGCCGGACGGTCTAACAGGAATTCACCCCTCCACTTT. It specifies CAGRSNRNSPLHF.

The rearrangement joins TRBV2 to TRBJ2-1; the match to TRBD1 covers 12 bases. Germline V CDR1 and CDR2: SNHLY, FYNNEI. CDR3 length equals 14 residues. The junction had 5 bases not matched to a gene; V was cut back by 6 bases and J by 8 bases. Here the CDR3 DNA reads TGTGCCAGCAGGAGGGACAGGGGGCCGGATGAGCAGTTCTTC. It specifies CASRRDRGPDEQFF.

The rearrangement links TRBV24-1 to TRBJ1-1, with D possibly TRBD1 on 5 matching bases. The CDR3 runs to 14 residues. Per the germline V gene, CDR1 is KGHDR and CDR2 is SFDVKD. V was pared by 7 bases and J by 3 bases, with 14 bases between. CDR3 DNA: TGTGCCACCAGGGGACCGAACCCCTACACTGAAGCTTTCTTT. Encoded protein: CATRGPNPYTEAFF.

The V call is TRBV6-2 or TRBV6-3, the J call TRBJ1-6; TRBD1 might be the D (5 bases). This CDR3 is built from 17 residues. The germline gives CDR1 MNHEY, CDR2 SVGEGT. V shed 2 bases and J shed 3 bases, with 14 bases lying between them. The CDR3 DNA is TGTGCCAGCAGTTACGGAAGGGGTCGAAACTATAATTCACCCCTCCACTTT. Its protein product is CASSYGRGRNYNSPLHF.

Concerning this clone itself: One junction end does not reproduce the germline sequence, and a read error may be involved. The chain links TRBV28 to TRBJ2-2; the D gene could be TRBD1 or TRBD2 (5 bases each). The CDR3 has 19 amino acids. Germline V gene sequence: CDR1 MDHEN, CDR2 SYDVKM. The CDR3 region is CASREKQGSGIANTGELFF. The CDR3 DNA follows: TGTGCCAGCAGGGAGAAGCAGGGTTCAGGTATAGCGAATACCGGGGAGCTGTTTTTT.

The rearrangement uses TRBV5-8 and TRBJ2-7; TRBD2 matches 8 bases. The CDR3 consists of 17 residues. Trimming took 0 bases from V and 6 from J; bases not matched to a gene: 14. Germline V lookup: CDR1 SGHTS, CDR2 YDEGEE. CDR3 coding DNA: TGTGCCAGCAGCTTGGACAAAAGCGGGACTAGGATTCCCGAGCAGTACTTC. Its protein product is CASSLDKSGTRIPEQYF.

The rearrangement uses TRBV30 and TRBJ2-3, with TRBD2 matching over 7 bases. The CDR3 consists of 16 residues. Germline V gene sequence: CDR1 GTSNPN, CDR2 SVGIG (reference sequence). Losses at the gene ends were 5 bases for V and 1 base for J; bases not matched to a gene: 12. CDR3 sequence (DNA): TGTGCCTGGGGCCTGGACGGGGCGGGGGGCACAGATACGCAGTATTTT. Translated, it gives CAWGLDGAGGTDTQYF.

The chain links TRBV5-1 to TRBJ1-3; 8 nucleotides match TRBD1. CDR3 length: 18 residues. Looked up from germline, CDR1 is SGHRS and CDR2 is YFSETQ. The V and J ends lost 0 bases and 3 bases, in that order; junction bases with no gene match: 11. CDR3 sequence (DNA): TGCGCCAGCAGCTTGGATTGGACCAGGGGGCCGTATGGAAACACCATATATTTT. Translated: CASSLDWTRGPYGNTIYF.

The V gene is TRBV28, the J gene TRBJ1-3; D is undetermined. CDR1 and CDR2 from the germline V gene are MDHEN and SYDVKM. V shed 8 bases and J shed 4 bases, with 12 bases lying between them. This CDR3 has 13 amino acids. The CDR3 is CASVVAPGNTIYF. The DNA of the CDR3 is TGTGCCAGCGTTGTGGCTCCCGGAAACACCATATATTTT.

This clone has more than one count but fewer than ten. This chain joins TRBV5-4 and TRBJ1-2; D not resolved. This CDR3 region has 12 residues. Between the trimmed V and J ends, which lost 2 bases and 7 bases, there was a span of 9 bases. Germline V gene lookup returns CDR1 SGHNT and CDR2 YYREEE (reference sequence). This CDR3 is CASSLWGGGYTF. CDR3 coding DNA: TGTGCCAGCAGCTTATGGGGAGGTGGCTACACCTTC.

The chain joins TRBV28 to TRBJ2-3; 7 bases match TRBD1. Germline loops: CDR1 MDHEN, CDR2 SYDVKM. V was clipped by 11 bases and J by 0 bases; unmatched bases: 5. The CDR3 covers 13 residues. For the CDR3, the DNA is TGTGCCCTGGGACAGCCTAGCACAGATACGCAGTATTTT. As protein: CALGQPSTDTQYF.

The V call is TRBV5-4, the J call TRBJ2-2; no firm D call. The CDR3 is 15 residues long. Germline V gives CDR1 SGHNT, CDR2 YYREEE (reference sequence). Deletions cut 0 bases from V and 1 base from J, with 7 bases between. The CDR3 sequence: CASSLGAGNTGELFF. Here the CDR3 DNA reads TGTGCCAGCAGCTTGGGGGCAGGGAACACCGGGGAGCTGTTTTTT.

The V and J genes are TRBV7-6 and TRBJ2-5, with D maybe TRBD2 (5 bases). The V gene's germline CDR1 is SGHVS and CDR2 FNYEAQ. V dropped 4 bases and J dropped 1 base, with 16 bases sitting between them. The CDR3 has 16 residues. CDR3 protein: CASSSRPSGFQETQYF. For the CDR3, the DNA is TGTGCCAGCAGCTCCCGACCCAGCGGTTTCCAAGAGACCCAGTACTTC.

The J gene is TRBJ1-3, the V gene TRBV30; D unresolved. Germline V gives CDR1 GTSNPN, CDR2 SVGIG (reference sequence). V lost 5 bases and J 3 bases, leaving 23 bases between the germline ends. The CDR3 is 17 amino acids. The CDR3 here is CAWFSTEQVRFGNTIYF. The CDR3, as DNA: TGTGCCTGGTTTTCCACGGAGCAGGTCCGTTTTGGAAACACCATATATTTT. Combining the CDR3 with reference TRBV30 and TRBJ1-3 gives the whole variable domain SQTIHQWPATLVQPVGSPLSLECTVEGTSNPNLYWYRQAAGRGLQLLFYSVGIGQISSEVPQNLSASRPQDRQFILSSKKLLLSDSGFYLCAWFSTEQVRFGNTIYFGEGSWLTVV.

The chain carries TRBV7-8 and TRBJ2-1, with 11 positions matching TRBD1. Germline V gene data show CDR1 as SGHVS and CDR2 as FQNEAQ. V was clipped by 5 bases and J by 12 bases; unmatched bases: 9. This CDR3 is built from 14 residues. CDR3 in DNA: TGTGCCAGCAGCATCGGACAGGGGGCCGGTGGGCAGTTCTTC. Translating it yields CASSIGQGAGGQFF.

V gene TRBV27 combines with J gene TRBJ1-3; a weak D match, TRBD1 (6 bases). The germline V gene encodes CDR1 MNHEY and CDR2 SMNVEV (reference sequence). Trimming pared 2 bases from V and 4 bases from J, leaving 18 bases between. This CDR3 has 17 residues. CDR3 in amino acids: CASSLRLTGDAGNTIYF. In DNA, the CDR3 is TGTGCCAGCAGTTTACGTTTGACAGGCGATGCAGGAAACACCATATATTTT.